This TCR beta chain comes out of a study of blood T cell repertoires in COVID-19. Turning to the study itself: Italy, Spain and the United States were the sources of the convalescent and acute COVID-19 samples. PBMCs, B-cell-depleted T cells, or T cells were the source of the cDNA or gDNA that made up the material.

CDR1 and CDR2 from the germline V gene are SGHTA and FQGNSA. The CDR3 is 14 residues long. V lost 1 base to trimming and J lost 2 bases, with 8 bases between them. Profiled with immunoSEQ multiplex PCR; TCRdb holds only in-frame clones, not every one. The table shows fewer than 300,000 clones, with approximately 90% occurring only once. The genes are TRBV7-2 and TRBJ1-2; possibly TRBD1 for D (5 bases). Sequencing was done on a sample of peripheral blood. This TCR was sampled from a woman aged 40 to 49 who had recovered from COVID-19. In nucleotides, the CDR3 is TGTGCCAGCAGCTTAGTGGCAGGGAACTATGGCTACACCTTC. This codes for CASSLVAGNYGYTF.